This T cell receptor (beta chain) was retrieved from a study of metastatic and nonmetastatic thyroid tumors (dated by TCRdb to 2020 to 2022). As for the study more broadly: Repertoires from peripheral blood and from tumor or nodule tissue samples of malignant and benign thyroid patients were compared.

The germline V gene encodes CDR1 MDHEN and CDR2 SYDVKM. Trimming removed 6 bases from V and 7 bases from J; the gene matches leave 9 bases unexplained. The CDR3 runs 13 residues from the cysteine to the phenylalanine. The CDR3 DNA has 39 bases and is translated from base 1. No treatment had been received by any patient before thyroid surgery. Patient clinical samples collected from the early 2010s to the late 2010s were retrospectively analysed using T-cell receptor beta sequencing. The paper's findings and limits, for the study overall: In both blood and tumor samples, malignant tumors were reported to have significantly higher TCR beta diversity than benign nodules.

This clone came up many times. This clone's antigen is unknown. No base quality information exists; no much larger clone differs at one position. To prepare the library, PCR was applied. TCRdb records Illumina HiSeq 4000 as the sequencer. High-throughput sequencing was used to profile the TCR beta-chain CDR3 region of each patient. The study's processing was this. A classifier to discriminate distant-metastatic papillary thyroid cancer patients was built from CDR3 differences across clinicopathological groups. The Shannon index was used to measure repertoire diversity, and the Morisita-Horn index was used to measure how similar tumor and blood repertoires were. TCRdb redid the processing of the public reads, applying fastp at Q25 and MiXCR, and retained in-frame beta chains. The V and J calls were not made by the authors but by TCRdb's processing. The sample records about 30,000 clones, around 25% of which are singletons. 7% to 10% of the sample is in the top ten clones.

This clonotype was obtained from a female donor with papillary thyroid cancer or a benign thyroid nodule (not recorded which). Some clones in this sample may be carry-over from other donors' samples. The chain uses TRBV28 and TRBJ2-7, and TRBD2 aligns with 7 junction nucleotides. The sample taken for sequencing was blood. The DNA is TGTGCCAGCAGCTCTCCGGGGGGTTGGGAGCAGTACTTC. This yields the protein CASSSPGGWEQYF.